This T cell receptor beta chain was identified in a study of T cell responses to AZD1222 COVID-19 vaccine. In its sample, this clone was seen once. Looked up from germline, CDR1 is MNHEY and CDR2 is SVGAGI. The CDR3 covers 13 residues. The V gene lost 6 bases and the J gene lost 7 bases, with 12 bases spanning the gap. Some clones are missing from TCRdb's copy, which holds only in-frame ones; the method was immunoSEQ multiplex PCR. The sample holds about 82,000 clones; around 90% are singletons and the top ten take roughly 3.1%. This clonotype was obtained from an adult who received the AZD1222 COVID-19 vaccine. Sample: peripheral blood, taken 28 days after the second AZD1222 dose. The J gene is TRBJ1-4, the V gene TRBV6-5; a weak D match, TRBD1 (5 bases). The CDR3 DNA reads as TGTGCCAGCAGCGGGGGATGGGGTGAAAAACTGTTTTTT. Its translation: CASSGGWGEKLFF.